Described below is a single T cell receptor (beta chain) sequence and its context. What it recognizes is unknown. The PCR was carried out with 60 Vbeta primers and 13 Jbeta primers. TCRdb's copy holds only in-frame clones and misses some; the assay was immunoSEQ multiplex PCR. In the table there are 180,000 or so clones, approximately 84% of which are singletons. This record comes from a study of cytomegalovirus exposure and HLA in healthy donors. Study at large: There were approximately 400 genotyped donors. Of these, 81% fell in the genetic ancestry cluster associated with self-reported Caucasian donors.

The CDR3 is 16 residues long. Trimming pared 0 bases from V and 3 bases from J, leaving 16 bases between. The germline CDR1 and CDR2 sequences are SGHNT and YYREEE (reference sequence). Study-wide results and limits: The classifier reportedly diagnosed cytomegalovirus status with high specificity and sensitivity.

The J gene is TRBJ2-7, the V gene TRBV5-4, with TRBD1 as a possible D gene (5 bases). Sequencing was carried out using PBMCs. The clonotype comes from a woman aged 45-60 years in good health and CMV-seropositive. The CDR3 nucleotides read TGTGCCAGCAGCTTGGTTCCAGACAGCTTCCTCTACGAGCAGTACTTC. Its translation is CASSLVPDSFLYEQYF.